This TCR beta chain was recorded in a study of identical twins. V lost 6 bases and J lost 6, with 11 bases in between. Germline V gives CDR1 ENHRY, CDR2 SYGVKD. The CDR3 spans 13 residues. Unique molecular identifiers were present on cDNA, and template switching added a universal primer site. MiXCR, run by TCRdb on the 5' RACE reads, gives a single entry per CDR3 protein. The sample holds about 890,000 distinct CDR3 sequences; approximately 13% are singletons and the top ten take around 1.5%. This clonotype occurred a few times. These sequences were also reported in another study, on yellow fever vaccine responses in identical twins.

The V gene is TRBV10-3, the J gene TRBJ2-2; D unresolved. The receptor was derived from a woman aged 18-29 years in good health. Material: PBMCs. The CDR3, as DNA: TGTGCCATCAGGGTGCAAGGCCCCGGGGAGCTGTTTTTT. Protein product: CAIRVQGPGELFF.